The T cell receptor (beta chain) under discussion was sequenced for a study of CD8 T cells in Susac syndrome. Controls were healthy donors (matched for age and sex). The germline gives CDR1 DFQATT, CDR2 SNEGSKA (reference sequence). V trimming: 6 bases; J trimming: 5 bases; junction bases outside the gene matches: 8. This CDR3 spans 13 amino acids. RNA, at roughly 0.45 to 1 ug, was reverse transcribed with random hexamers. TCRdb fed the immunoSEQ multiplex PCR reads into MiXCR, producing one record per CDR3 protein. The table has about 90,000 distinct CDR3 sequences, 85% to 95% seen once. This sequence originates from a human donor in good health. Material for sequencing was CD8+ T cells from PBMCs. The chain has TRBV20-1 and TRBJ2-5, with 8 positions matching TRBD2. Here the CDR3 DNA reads TGCAGTGCAGAGACCGGGAGGGATGAGACCCAGTACTTC. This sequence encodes CSAETGRDETQYF.